This T cell receptor (beta chain) is drawn from a study of blood T cell repertoires in COVID-19. Whole-study context: Whether acute or convalescent, the COVID-19 samples came from the United States, Italy and Spain. In each case, the material was cDNA or gDNA derived from T cells, B-cell-depleted T cells, or PBMCs.

Authors' data handling: Amplified reference gene primers provided the basis for estimating nucleated cell counts. TCRdb's table, derived via immunoSEQ multiplex PCR, lists solely in-frame clones and lacks some. V and J calls and clone size are given by that table; D and trimming were obtained from the DNA. This sample has tens of thousands of clones, with approximately 87% found just once. Trimming cost V 4 bases and J 0 bases; bases outside gene matches: 5. The CDR3 contains 16 residues. In germline, CDR1 is SGHDT, CDR2 YYEEEE. The rearrangement uses TRBV5-6 and TRBJ1-1; 11 bases are a match to TRBD1. Sequencing used peripheral blood. The receptor's source is a human donor in a cohort sampled during active COVID-19. CDR3 protein: CASSLPGQGVNTEAFF. The CDR3 bases are TGTGCCAGCAGCCTCCCGGGACAGGGGGTGAACACTGAAGCTTTCTTT.